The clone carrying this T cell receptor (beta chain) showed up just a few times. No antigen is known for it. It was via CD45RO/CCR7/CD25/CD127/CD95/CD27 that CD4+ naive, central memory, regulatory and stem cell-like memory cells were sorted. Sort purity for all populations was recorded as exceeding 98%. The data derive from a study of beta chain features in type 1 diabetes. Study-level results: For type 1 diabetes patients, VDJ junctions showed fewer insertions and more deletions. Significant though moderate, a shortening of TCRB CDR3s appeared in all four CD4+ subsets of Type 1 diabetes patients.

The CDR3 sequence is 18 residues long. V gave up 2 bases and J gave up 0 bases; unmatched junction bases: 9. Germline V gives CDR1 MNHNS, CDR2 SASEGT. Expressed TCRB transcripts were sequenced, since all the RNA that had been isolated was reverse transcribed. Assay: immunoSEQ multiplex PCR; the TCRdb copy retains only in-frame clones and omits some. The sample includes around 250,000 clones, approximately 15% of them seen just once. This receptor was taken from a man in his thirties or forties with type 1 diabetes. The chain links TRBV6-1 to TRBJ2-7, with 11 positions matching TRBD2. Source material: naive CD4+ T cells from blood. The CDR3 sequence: CASSELLSGRASSYEQYF. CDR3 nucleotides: TGTGCCAGCAGTGAATTACTTAGCGGGAGGGCCTCCTCCTACGAGCAGTACTTC.